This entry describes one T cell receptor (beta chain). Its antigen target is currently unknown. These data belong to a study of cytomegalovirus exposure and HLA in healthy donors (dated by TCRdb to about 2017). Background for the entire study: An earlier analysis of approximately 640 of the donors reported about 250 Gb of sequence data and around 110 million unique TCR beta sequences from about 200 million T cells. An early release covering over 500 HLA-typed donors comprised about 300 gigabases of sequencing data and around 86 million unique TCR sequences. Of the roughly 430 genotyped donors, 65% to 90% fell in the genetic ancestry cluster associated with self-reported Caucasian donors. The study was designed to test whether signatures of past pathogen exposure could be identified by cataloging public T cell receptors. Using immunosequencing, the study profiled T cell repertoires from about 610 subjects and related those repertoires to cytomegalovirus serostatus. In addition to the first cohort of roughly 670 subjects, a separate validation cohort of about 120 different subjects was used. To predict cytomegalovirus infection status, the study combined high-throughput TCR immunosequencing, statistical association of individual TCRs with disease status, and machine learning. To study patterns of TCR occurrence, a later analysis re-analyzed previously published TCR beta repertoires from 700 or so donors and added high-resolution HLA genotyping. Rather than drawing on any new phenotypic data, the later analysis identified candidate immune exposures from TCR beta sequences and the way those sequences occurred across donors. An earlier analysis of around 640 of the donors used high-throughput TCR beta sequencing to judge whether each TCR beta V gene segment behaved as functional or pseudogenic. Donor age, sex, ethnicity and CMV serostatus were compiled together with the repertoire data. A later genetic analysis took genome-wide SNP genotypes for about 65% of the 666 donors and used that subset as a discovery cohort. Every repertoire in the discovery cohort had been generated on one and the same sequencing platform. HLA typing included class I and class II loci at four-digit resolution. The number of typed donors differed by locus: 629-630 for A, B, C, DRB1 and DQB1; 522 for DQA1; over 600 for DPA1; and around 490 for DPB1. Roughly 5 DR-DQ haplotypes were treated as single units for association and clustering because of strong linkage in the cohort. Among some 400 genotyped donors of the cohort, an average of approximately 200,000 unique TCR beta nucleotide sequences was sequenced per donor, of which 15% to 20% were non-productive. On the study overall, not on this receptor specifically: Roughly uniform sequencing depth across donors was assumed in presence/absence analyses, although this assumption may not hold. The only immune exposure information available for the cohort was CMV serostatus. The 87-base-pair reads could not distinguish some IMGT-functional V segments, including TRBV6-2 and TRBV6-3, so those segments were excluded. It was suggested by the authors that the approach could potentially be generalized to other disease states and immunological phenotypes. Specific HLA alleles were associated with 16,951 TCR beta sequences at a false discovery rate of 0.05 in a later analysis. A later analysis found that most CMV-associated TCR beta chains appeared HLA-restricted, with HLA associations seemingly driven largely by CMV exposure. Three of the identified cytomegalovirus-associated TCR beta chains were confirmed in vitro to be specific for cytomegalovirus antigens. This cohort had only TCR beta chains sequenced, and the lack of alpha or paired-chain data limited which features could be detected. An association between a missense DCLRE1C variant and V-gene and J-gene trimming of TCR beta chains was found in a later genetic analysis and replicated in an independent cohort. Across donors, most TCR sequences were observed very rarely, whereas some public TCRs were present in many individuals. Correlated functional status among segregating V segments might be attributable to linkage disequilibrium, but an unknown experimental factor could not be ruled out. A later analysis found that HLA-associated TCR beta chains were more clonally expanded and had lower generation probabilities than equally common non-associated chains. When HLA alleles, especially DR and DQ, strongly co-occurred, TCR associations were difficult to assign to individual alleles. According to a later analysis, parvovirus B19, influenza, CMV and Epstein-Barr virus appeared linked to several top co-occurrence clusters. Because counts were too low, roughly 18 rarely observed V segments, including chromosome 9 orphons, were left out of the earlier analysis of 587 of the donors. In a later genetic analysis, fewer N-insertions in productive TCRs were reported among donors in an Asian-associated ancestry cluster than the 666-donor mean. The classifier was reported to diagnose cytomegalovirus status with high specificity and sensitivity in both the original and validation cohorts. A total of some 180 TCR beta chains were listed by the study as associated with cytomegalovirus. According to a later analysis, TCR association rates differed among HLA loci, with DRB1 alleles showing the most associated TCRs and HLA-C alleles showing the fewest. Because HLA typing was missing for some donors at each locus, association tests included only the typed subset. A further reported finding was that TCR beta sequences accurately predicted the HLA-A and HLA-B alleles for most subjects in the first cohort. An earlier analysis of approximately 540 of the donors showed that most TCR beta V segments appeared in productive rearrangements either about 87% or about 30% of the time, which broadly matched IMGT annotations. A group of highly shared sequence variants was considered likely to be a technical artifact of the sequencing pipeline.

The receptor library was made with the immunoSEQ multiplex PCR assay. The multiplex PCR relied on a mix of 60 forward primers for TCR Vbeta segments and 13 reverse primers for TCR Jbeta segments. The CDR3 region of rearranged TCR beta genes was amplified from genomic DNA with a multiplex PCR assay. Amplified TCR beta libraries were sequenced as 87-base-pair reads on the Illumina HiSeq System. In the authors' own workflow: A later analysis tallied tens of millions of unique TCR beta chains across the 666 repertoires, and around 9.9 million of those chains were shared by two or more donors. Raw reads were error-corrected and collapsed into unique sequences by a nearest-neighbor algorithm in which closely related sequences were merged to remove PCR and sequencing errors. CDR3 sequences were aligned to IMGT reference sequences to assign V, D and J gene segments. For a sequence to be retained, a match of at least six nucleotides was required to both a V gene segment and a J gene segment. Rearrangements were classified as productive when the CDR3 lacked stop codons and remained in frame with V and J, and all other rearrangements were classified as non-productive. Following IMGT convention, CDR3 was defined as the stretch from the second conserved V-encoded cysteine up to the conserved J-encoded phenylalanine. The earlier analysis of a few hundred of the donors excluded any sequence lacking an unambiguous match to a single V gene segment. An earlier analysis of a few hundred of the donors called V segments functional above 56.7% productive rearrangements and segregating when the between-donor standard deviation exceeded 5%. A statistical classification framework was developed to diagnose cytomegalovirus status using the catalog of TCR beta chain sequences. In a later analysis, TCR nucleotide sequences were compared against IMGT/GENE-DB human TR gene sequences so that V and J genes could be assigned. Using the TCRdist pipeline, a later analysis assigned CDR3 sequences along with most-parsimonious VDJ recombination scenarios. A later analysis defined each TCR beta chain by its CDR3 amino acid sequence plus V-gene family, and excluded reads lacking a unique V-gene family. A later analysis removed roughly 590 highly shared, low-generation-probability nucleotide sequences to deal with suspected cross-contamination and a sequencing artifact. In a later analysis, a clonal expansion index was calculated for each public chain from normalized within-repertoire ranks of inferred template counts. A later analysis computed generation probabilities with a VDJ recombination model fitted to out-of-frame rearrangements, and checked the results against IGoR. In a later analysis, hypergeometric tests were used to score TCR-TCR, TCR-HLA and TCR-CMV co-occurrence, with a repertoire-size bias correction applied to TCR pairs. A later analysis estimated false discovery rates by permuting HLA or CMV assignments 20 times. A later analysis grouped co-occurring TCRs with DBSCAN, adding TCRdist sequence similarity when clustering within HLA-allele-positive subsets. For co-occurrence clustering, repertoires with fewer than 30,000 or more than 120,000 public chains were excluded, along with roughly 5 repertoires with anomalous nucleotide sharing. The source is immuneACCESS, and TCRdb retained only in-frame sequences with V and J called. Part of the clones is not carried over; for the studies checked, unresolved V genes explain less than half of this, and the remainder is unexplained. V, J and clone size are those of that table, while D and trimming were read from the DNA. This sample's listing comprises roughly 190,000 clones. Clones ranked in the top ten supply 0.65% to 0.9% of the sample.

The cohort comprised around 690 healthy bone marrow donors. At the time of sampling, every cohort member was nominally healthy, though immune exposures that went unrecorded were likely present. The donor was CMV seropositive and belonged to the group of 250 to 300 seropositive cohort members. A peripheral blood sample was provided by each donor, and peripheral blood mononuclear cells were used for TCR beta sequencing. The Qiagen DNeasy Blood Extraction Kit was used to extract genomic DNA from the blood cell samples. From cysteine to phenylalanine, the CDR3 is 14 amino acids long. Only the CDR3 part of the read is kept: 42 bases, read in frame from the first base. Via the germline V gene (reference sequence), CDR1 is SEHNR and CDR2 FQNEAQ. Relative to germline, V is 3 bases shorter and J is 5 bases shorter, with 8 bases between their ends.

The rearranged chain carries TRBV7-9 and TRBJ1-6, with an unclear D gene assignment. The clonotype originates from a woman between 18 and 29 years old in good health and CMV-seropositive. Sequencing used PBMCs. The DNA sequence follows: TGTGCCAGCAGCTTGCCGGGAGATAATTCACCCCTCCACTTT. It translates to CASSLPGDNSPLHF.